The rows below give T cell receptor beta chains drawn from one sample of a study of T cells after yellow fever vaccination. TCRdb independently ran MiXCR on the 5' RACE reads; one entry per CDR3 protein. The repertoire consists of around 320,000 distinct CDR3 sequences, with about 10% occurring once and the leading ten covering about 3%. Sequenced here: CD4+ T cells sorted from PBMCs, sampled 45 days after the yellow fever booster vaccination. The origin of the receptors is a man aged 18 to 29 who received the YFV17D yellow fever vaccine. Both conserved end residues are part of each CDR3. D genes are given only for firm matches. The size of a clone is reported for some rows only, either as once, few or many, or as a class for expanded clones.

D gene	V gene	J gene	clone size	CDR3 DNA	CDR3 protein
TRBD2	TRBV7-3	TRBJ2-3	-	TGTGCCAGCAGCTCGGCGGGGGGTCGGGCAGATACGCAGTATTTT	CASSSAGGRADTQYF
-	TRBV25-1	TRBJ1-1	many	TGTGCCAGCAGTCCCTGGGCGGTGAACACTGAAGCTTTCTTT	CASSPWAVNTEAFF
-	TRBV5-1	TRBJ1-2	few	TGCGCCAGCAGCTTGGTATCCGGGAACTATGGCTACACCTTC	CASSLVSGNYGYTF
TRBD1	TRBV10-3	TRBJ2-6	-	TGTGCCATCAAAAAAGACAGGGCGAATTCTGGGGCCAACGTCCTGACTTTC	CAIKKDRANSGANVLTF
-	TRBV5-1	TRBJ2-5	many	TGTGCCAGCAGCCTAGGAGGGATCCAAGAGACCCAGTACTTC	CASSLGGIQETQYF
TRBD1	TRBV28	TRBJ1-5	few	TGTGCCAGCAGTGGAGACAGGGTCCTTGGGCCCCAGCATTTT	CASSGDRVLGPQHF
-	TRBV20-1	TRBJ1-1	-	TGCAGTGCCGCAGTCACGGGGCGAAGAAGAACTGAAGCTTTCTTT	CSAAVTGRRRTEAFF
-	TRBV20-1	TRBJ2-1	-	TGCAGTGCCCAGAGCCCCTTGGAGCAGTTCTTC	CSAQSPLEQFF
TRBD2	TRBV5-1	TRBJ2-1	few	TGCGCCAGCAGCTTCATGAGCGGGGGGGACTACAATGAGCAGTTCTTC	CASSFMSGGDYNEQFF
-	TRBV5-1	TRBJ1-1	many	TGCGCCAGCAGCTTGGATGGTGAAGCTTTCTTT	CASSLDGEAFF
-	TRBV7-2	TRBJ1-2	few	TGTGCCAGCAGCGATGACATGTCCTATGGCTACACCTTC	CASSDDMSYGYTF
TRBD2	TRBV7-2	TRBJ2-4	many	TGTGCCAGCAGCTTTAACCGGGGGGAAAACATTCAGTACTTC	CASSFNRGENIQYF
TRBD1	TRBV12-3/TRBV12-4	TRBJ1-6	few	TGTGCCAGCAGTACTACGGGACAGGGTCATAATTCACCCCTCCACTTT	CASSTTGQGHNSPLHF
-	TRBV12-3/TRBV12-4	TRBJ2-3	many	TGTGCCAGCATTCTTGGGACTCCGCTAAGGGGAACGCAGTATTTT	CASILGTPLRGTQYF
-	TRBV27	TRBJ2-1	many	TGTGCCAGCAGTCGGGGGCCCTACAATGAGCAGTTCTTC	CASSRGPYNEQFF
-	TRBV5-1	TRBJ1-1	once	TGCGCCACTACGCCGGGGCCACCAAACACTGAAGCTTTCTTT	CATTPGPPNTEAFF
-	TRBV20-1	TRBJ1-1	few	TGCAGTGCTGGGAACGGCGTCACTGAAGCTTTCTTT	CSAGNGVTEAFF
-	TRBV4-2	TRBJ1-6	many	TGTGCCAGCAGCCAAGTAGCCGGGGCACCCCTCCACTTT	CASSQVAGAPLHF
TRBD1	TRBV5-1	TRBJ2-1	few	TGCGCCAGCAGCTATTTCGGACAGGGGGGAAATGAGCAGTTCTTC	CASSYFGQGGNEQFF
-	TRBV12-3/TRBV12-4	TRBJ1-4	-	TGTGCCAGCAGAGAGGACAGAGCGTTACGTGAAAAACTGTTTTTT	CASREDRALREKLFF
-	TRBV5-6	TRBJ2-7	-	TGTGCCAGCAGCTTCCGACCCGGGGGATCCTACGAGCAGTACTTC	CASSFRPGGSYEQYF
-	TRBV20-1	TRBJ1-1	-	TGCAGTGCTAGAGATCGTCGGGGGGGAGGAGGTGAAGCTTTCTTT	CSARDRRGGGGEAFF
-	TRBV20-1	TRBJ1-1	-	TGCAGTGCTAGACAGGGTTGGAACACTGAAGCTTTCTTT	CSARQGWNTEAFF
-	TRBV5-1	TRBJ2-2	many	TGCGCCAGCTACGAAAAGAGGTCGAATTGGAACACCGGGGAGCTGTTTTTT	CASYEKRSNWNTGELFF